This is a list of T cell receptor beta chains from one sample in a study of blood T cell repertoires in COVID-19. Libraries were prepared by immunoSEQ multiplex PCR; TCRdb keeps only in-frame clonotypes and omits some of them. The sample comprises around 60,000 clones, about 90% of which are singletons, and more than 6.5% rests with the top ten. Sample: peripheral blood. These receptors all come from a human donor with active COVID-19. The donor label of this sample is uncertain. Each CDR3 is given with its conserved first and last residue. D genes are given only for firm matches. Only part of the rows carry a size: once, few, many, or a class if the clone is expanded.

TRBV28	TRBJ1-5	-	-	CASSSILAGMSNQPQHF	TGTGCCAGCAGTTCAATTTTGGCAGGGATGAGCAATCAGCCCCAGCATTTT
TRBV19	TRBJ2-7	-	TRBD1	CASSQSGTGVEEQYF	TGTGCCAGTAGCCAATCCGGGACAGGGGTGGAGGAGCAGTACTTC
TRBV11-3	TRBJ2-2	-	TRBD2	CASSSSSGRGGGELFF	TGTGCCAGCAGCTCCTCGAGCGGGAGGGGTGGCGGGGAGCTGTTTTTT
TRBV15	TRBJ2-3	-	-	CATSMRAGDTQYF	TGTGCCACCAGTATGAGGGCGGGGGATACGCAGTATTTT
TRBV7-2	TRBJ2-3	-	TRBD2	CASSSSILAGGVRGTQYF	TGTGCCAGCAGCTCCTCAATACTAGCGGGAGGGGTTCGAGGTACGCAGTATTTT
TRBV7-2	TRBJ2-3	-	TRBD2	CASSLTVGLAGSTDTQYF	TGTGCCAGCAGCTTAACCGTGGGACTAGCGGGGAGCACAGATACGCAGTATTTT
TRBV6-5	TRBJ1-2	once	TRBD1	CASRMDRAYGYTF	TGTGCCAGCAGGATGGACAGGGCCTATGGCTACACCTTC
TRBV11-3	TRBJ2-3	once	TRBD2	CASSLGTSGSTDTQYF	TGTGCCAGCAGCTTAGGGACTAGCGGTTCCACAGATACGCAGTATTTT
TRBV10-1	TRBJ1-1	-	TRBD1	CASSGDSTEAFF	TGCGCCAGCAGCGGGGACAGCACTGAAGCTTTCTTT
TRBV4-3	TRBJ2-5	-	-	CASSLGVDGMETQYF	TGCGCCAGCAGCCTCGGGGTTGACGGGATGGAGACCCAGTACTTC
TRBV5-6	TRBJ1-2	once	-	CASSLGTELYGYTF	TGTGCCAGCAGCTTGGGAACAGAGTTATATGGCTACACCTTC
TRBV11-2	TRBJ2-5	-	TRBD1	CASSFEGQPYQETQYF	TGTGCCAGCAGCTTCGAGGGACAGCCGTACCAAGAGACCCAGTACTTC
TRBV28	TRBJ2-1	-	-	CASYASSEQFF	TGTGCCAGCTACGCCTCTAGTGAGCAGTTCTTC
TRBV6-6	TRBJ1-1	-	-	CASSYPRDTLNTEAFF	TGTGCCAGCAGTTACCCCCGGGACACTCTGAACACTGAAGCTTTCTTT
TRBV9	TRBJ1-2	-	TRBD1	CASSATGTGRTTNYGYTF	TGTGCCAGCAGCGCGACCGGGACAGGGAGGACAACTAACTATGGCTACACCTTC
TRBV2	TRBJ2-5	-	-	CASRSTWPQETQYF	TGTGCCAGCAGGTCAACCTGGCCCCAAGAGACCCAGTACTTC
TRBV4-1	TRBJ1-1	-	-	CASSTGTRLRAFF	TGCGCCAGCAGCACTGGGACACGTCTTAGGGCTTTCTTT
TRBV6-5	TRBJ1-1	-	-	CASSLGGATEAFF	TGTGCCAGCAGTTTGGGTGGGGCGACTGAAGCTTTCTTT
TRBV19	TRBJ1-1	-	-	CASSPGGQDTEAFF	TGTGCCAGTAGCCCCGGGGGGCAGGACACTGAAGCTTTCTTT
TRBV28	TRBJ2-5	-	TRBD1	CASSPRTGLLETQYF	TGTGCCAGCAGTCCCAGGACAGGCCTTCTGGAGACCCAGTACTTC
TRBV13	TRBJ2-7	few	TRBD2	CASIPGLAPSYEQYF	TGTGCCAGCATCCCAGGACTAGCTCCGTCCTACGAGCAGTACTTC
TRBV6-5	TRBJ1-2	-	-	CASSYTSFVGYGYTF	TGTGCCAGCAGTTACACTAGTTTTGTCGGGTATGGCTACACCTTC
TRBV12-3/TRBV12-4	TRBJ2-7	-	-	CASSLGAYEQYF	TGTGCCAGCAGCCTGGGGGCTTACGAGCAGTACTTC
TRBV11-3	TRBJ2-2	-	TRBD2	CASSDGLAGLNTGELFF	TGTGCCAGCAGCGACGGACTAGCGGGCCTCAACACCGGGGAGCTGTTTTTT
TRBV27	TRBJ2-2	-	-	CASSFPDRLNTGELFF	TGTGCCAGCAGTTTCCCTGACAGGCTAAACACCGGGGAGCTGTTTTTT
TRBV7-9	TRBJ1-1	once	TRBD1	CASRETGAEAFF	TGTGCCAGCAGAGAAACAGGGGCTGAAGCTTTCTTT
TRBV4-3	TRBJ2-3	-	-	CASSQDGAGVTDTQYF	TGCGCCAGCAGCCAAGATGGCGCAGGGGTGACAGATACGCAGTATTTT
TRBV7-2	TRBJ2-7	-	-	CASSLEVGVGASYEQYF	TGTGCCAGCAGCTTAGAGGTGGGTGTGGGCGCATCCTACGAGCAGTACTTC
TRBV27	TRBJ2-3	-	TRBD1	CASSPSRGPSTDTQYF	TGTGCCAGCAGTCCCTCCAGGGGGCCTAGCACAGATACGCAGTATTTT
TRBV6-5	TRBJ1-4	-	TRBD1	CASSYQTGIGEKLFF	TGTGCCAGCAGTTACCAGACAGGGATTGGTGAAAAACTGTTTTTT
TRBV4-1	TRBJ1-5	few	TRBD1	CASSQPGTGNQPQHF	TGCGCCAGCAGCCAACCCGGGACAGGGAATCAGCCCCAGCATTTT
TRBV7-2	TRBJ1-2	-	TRBD1	CASSQGQGNYGYTF	TGTGCCAGCAGCCAAGGACAGGGTAACTATGGCTACACCTTC
TRBV19	TRBJ2-3	-	TRBD2	CASSKGLAGRTDTQYF	TGTGCCAGTAGTAAAGGACTAGCGGGACGGACAGATACGCAGTATTTT
TRBV28	TRBJ2-2	-	-	CASTRQAMNTGELFF	TGTGCCAGCACCAGGCAGGCGATGAACACCGGGGAGCTGTTTTTT
TRBV7-9	TRBJ1-5	-	TRBD1	CASSPTGTGGHNQPQHF	TGTGCCAGCAGCCCGACCGGGACAGGGGGCCATAATCAGCCCCAGCATTTT
TRBV7-2	TRBJ2-5	-	-	CASSLEQGRETQYF	TGTGCCAGCAGCTTAGAACAGGGACGGGAGACCCAGTACTTC
TRBV7-8	TRBJ1-5	-	TRBD1	CASSFSPTGGGSNQPQHF	TGTGCCAGCAGCTTCTCGCCCACAGGGGGCGGAAGCAATCAGCCCCAGCATTTT
TRBV3-1/TRBV3-2	TRBJ2-3	-	-	CASSYSILVMQDTQYF	TGTGCCAGCAGCTACAGCATCCTTGTCATGCAAGATACGCAGTATTTT
TRBV28	TRBJ1-4	-	-	CASSSSDRLNEKLFF	-
TRBV4-2	TRBJ2-7	-	TRBD2	CASSPTAGGLYEQYF	TGTGCCAGCAGTCCTACAGCGGGGGGACTCTACGAGCAGTACTTC
TRBV2	TRBJ2-3	-	TRBD2	CASRKRGPGFTGTDTQYF	TGTGCCAGCAGAAAGCGGGGGCCGGGGTTTACTGGCACAGATACGCAGTATTTT
TRBV10-3	TRBJ2-7	-	TRBD2	CAISVAGGGVRSYEQYF	TGTGCCATCAGTGTAGCGGGAGGAGGTGTTAGGTCCTACGAGCAGTACTTC
TRBV9	TRBJ2-7	-	TRBD1	CASSGTRGSYEQYF	TGTGCCAGCAGCGGAACCAGGGGGTCCTACGAGCAGTACTTC
TRBV5-6	TRBJ1-6	-	TRBD1	CASSPGTGGLTPLHF	TGTGCCAGCAGCCCCGGGACAGGGGGCTTAACACCCCTCCACTTT
TRBV27	TRBJ2-5	-	TRBD1	CASRRIDREGTQYF	TGTGCCAGCAGACGGATCGACAGGGAAGGGACCCAGTACTTC
TRBV24-1	TRBJ2-5	-	TRBD2	CATSDLGLAGGGETQYF	TGTGCCACCAGTGATTTGGGACTAGCGGGAGGAGGAGAGACCCAGTACTTC